The 6 T cell receptor beta chains in this list originate from one sample, sequenced in a study of cytomegalovirus exposure and HLA in healthy donors. With 60 Vbeta and 13 Jbeta primers, the PCR was carried out. The data were produced by immunoSEQ multiplex PCR, yet TCRdb's version contains in-frame clones alone and is incomplete. The table shows around 200,000 clones, with 83% occurring only once. Material for sequencing was PBMCs. The receptor set was obtained from a girl aged 5-17 years in good health and CMV-seronegative.

The gene calls are TRBV5-6 and TRBJ1-4, with unresolved D. Germline CDR1 reads SGHDT; CDR2 reads YYEEEE. The V and J ends lost 0 bases and 4 bases respectively, with 10 bases between them. This CDR3 has 15 residues. In DNA form, the CDR3 reads TGTGCCAGCAGCTTGGGGGCTCTGAATAATGAAAAACTGTTTTTT. Translating gives CASSLGALNNEKLFF.

The V gene is TRBV28, the J gene TRBJ2-3; D gene uncertain. CDR1 MDHEN and CDR2 SYDVKM come from the germline V gene. V was pared by 2 bases and J by 4 bases, with 13 bases between. This CDR3 region has 15 residues. As DNA, the CDR3 is TGTGCCAGCAGTTTAACCCCAGCCCAGGCAGATACGCAGTATTTT. Protein sequence: CASSLTPAQADTQYF.

This clone was counted only a few times. The chain recombines TRBV5-1 with TRBJ2-1; TRBD1 might be the D (6 bases). From germline, CDR1 is SGHRS and CDR2 YFSETQ. The CDR3 totals 19 residues. Trimming removed 5 bases from V and 0 bases from J, with 24 bases in between. The CDR3 DNA reads as TGCGCCAGCAGTTCTAAGACCAGGACAGACTTCAGCTCCTACAATGAGCAGTTCTTC. This codes for CASSSKTRTDFSSYNEQFF.

The rearrangement uses TRBV5-1 and TRBJ2-5; TRBD1 might be the D (6 bases). The V end lost 5 bases, the J end lost 2 bases, and 13 bases lay between the germline ends. This CDR3 is 14 amino acids long. Germline V gene data show CDR1 as SGHRS and CDR2 as YFSETQ. The DNA of the CDR3 is TGCGCCAGCAGGTATGGGACATATCAAGAGACCCAGTACTTC. This encodes CASRYGTYQETQYF.

The chain employs TRBV28 and TRBJ1-4; D unresolved. This CDR3 contains 14 residues. V was trimmed by 3 bases and J by 3 bases, leaving 8 bases between them. Germline lookup yields CDR1 MDHEN and CDR2 SYDVKM. The CDR3 region is CASSFPRANEKLFF. CDR3 DNA sequence: TGTGCCAGCAGTTTCCCGAGGGCTAATGAAAAACTGTTTTTT. The full variable domain, completed using reference TRBV28 and TRBJ1-4, is DVKVTQSSRYLVKRTGEKVFLECVQDMDHENMFWYRQDPGLGLRLIYFSYDVKMKEKGDIPEGYSVSREKKERFSLILESASTNQTSMYLCASSFPRANEKLFFGSGTQLSVL.

The chain is built from TRBV5-4 and TRBJ1-6, with D possibly being TRBD1 (5 bases). Trimming shortened V by 4 bases and J by 10 bases, and 21 bases separated the two germline ends. The CDR3 sequence is 16 residues long. Germline CDR1 is SGHNT and CDR2 is YYREEE (reference sequence). CDR3 sequence reads: CASSTLKGKSGSPLHF. DNA of the CDR3: TGTGCCAGCAGCACTCTAAAGGGGAAGTCGGGCTCACCCCTCCACTTT.